This T cell receptor beta chain was found in a study of monozygotic twins with inflammatory bowel disease. Unsorted whole blood yielded the total RNA, with T cells left unselected. From its re-call of the 5' RACE reads, TCRdb lists each CDR3 protein once, without DNA. The sample has over 350,000 distinct CDR3 sequences, and its top ten clones hold 2% to 3%. This CDR3 has 12 amino acids. The germline V gene has CDR1 ENHRY and CDR2 SYGVKD. This TCR was recovered from a human donor with ulcerative colitis or Crohn's disease, or a healthy co-twin of an affected twin (not recorded which). The sample consisted of blood. V is TRBV10-3 and J is TRBJ2-5. This chain's CDR3 is CAISEGLETQYF.